The 28 T cell receptor beta chains below come from one sample, sequenced in a study of T-cell reconstitution after alpha-beta-depleted transplantation in children. Library preparation (for TCRbeta) was performed with unique molecular identifiers. TCRdb re-derived calls from the PCR reads in MiXCR, one entry per CDR3 protein. The table shows around 500,000 distinct CDR3 sequences, with roughly an eighth occurring only once. Specimen: PBMCs from the stem cell graft donor, collected from the stem cell graft. These receptors came from a human donor who donated a stem cell graft to a child with combined immunodeficiency.

This clonotype was detected a few times. The V call is TRBV12-3 or TRBV12-4, the J call TRBJ1-1; TRBD1 agrees at 7 bases. The CDR3 has 14 residues. The V and J ends lost 4 bases and 0 bases, in that order; junction bases with no gene match: 2. The CDR3 nucleotides are TGTGCCAGCAGTTCCGACAGGGTGAACACTGAAGCTTTCTTT. This encodes CASSSDRVNTEAFF.

This clonotype was recorded a few times. This rearrangement joins TRBV7-2 to TRBJ2-5; 10 positions match TRBD2. The V segment lost 3 bases and the J segment 1 base; nucleotides outside the gene matches: 5. Germline CDR1 is SGHTA and CDR2 is FQGNSA. The CDR3 spans 16 residues. CDR3 sequence: CASSLGLAGVQETQYF. CDR3 in DNA: TGTGCCAGCAGCTTGGGGCTAGCGGGGGTCCAAGAGACCCAGTACTTC.

This clonotype was seen ten or more times. The chain uses TRBV4-3 and TRBJ2-1; 10 nucleotides align to TRBD2. There are 17 residues in the CDR3. Germline assignment: CDR1 LGHNA and CDR2 YSLEER. V shed 0 bases, J shed 3 bases, and the junction held 5 bases outside the gene matches. DNA for the CDR3: TGCGCCAGCAGCCAAGATAGGACTAGCGGAGGCTACAATGAGCAGTTCTTC. It codes for CASSQDRTSGGYNEQFF.

This clonotype turned up a few times. The chain uses TRBV12-3 or TRBV12-4 and TRBJ1-1; maybe TRBD1 (6 bases). Trimming left V 7 bases short and J 0 bases short, with 12 bases between. This CDR3 is built from 14 residues. CDR3 sequence reads: CASTKGGLNTEAFF. DNA of the CDR3: TGTGCCAGCACAAAGGGGGGGTTGAACACTGAAGCTTTCTTT.

The rearrangement joins TRBV11-3 to TRBJ2-1; D is perhaps TRBD1 (6 bases). This CDR3 spans 16 amino acids. Per the germline V gene, CDR1 is SGHNT and CDR2 is YENEEA. V dropped 4 bases and J dropped 2 bases, with 15 bases sitting between them. CDR3 DNA sequence: TGTGCCAGCAGCTGGGACAAGCCCAGAACCTACAATGAGCAGTTCTTC. This translates into CASSWDKPRTYNEQFF.

This clonotype turned up a few times. The gene calls are TRBV7-2 and TRBJ2-5, with D possibly being TRBD2 (6 bases). The CDR3 length is 15 residues. The germline V gene encodes CDR1 SGHTA and CDR2 FQGNSA. The V and J ends lost 3 bases and 1 base respectively, with 12 bases between them. The CDR3: CASSFAGRTQETQYF. CDR3 coding DNA: TGTGCCAGCAGCTTCGCGGGACGGACCCAAGAGACCCAGTACTTC.

This clonotype was counted only a few times. The chain combines TRBV13 with TRBJ2-4; TRBD2 aligns across 8 bases. Trimming removed 8 bases from V and 0 bases from J; junction bases left unmatched: 3. The V gene's germline CDR1 is PRHDT and CDR2 FYEKMQ (reference sequence). This CDR3 has 14 amino acids. CDR3 sequence reads: CASAAGGAKNIQYF. In DNA, the CDR3 is TGTGCCAGCGCGGCGGGAGGAGCCAAAAACATTCAGTACTTC.

This clonotype appeared a few times. The genes are TRBV29-1 and TRBJ1-1, with D uncertain. The CDR3 length is 10 residues. Looked up from germline, CDR1 is SQVTM and CDR2 is ANQGSEA. Trimming left V 2 bases short and J 11 bases short, with 9 bases between. The CDR3 DNA sequence: TGCAGCGTTGAACCAGCCGCTGCTTTCTTT. Translated, it gives CSVEPAAAFF.

The chain carries TRBV20-1 and TRBJ1-1, with 8 nucleotides matching TRBD1. Per germline, CDR1 DFQATT and CDR2 SNEGSKA (reference sequence). Trimming removed 0 bases from V and 2 bases from J; junction bases left unmatched: 5. The CDR3 loop spans 15 amino acids. The CDR3 loop reads CSARDKTGVNTEAFF. In DNA, the CDR3 is TGCAGTGCTAGAGATAAGACAGGGGTAAACACTGAAGCTTTCTTT.

This clonotype was recorded a few times. The J gene is TRBJ2-5, the V gene TRBV5-1; either TRBD1 or TRBD2 may supply D (5 bases each). The germline V and J ends were trimmed by 2 bases and 5 bases, with 10 bases remaining between them. CDR1 is SGHRS, CDR2 YFSETQ, per germline. CDR3 length equals 13 residues. DNA for the CDR3: TGCGCCAGCAGCTTTCTGGGGGACGAGACCCAGTACTTC. Protein sequence: CASSFLGDETQYF.

The table lists this clonotype with many counts. V gene TRBV29-1 combines with J gene TRBJ1-5; no definite D call. CDR3 length: 13 residues. The germline V gene has CDR1 SQVTM and CDR2 ANQGSEA. V lost 4 bases, J lost 3 bases, and 10 bases lay in between. In nucleotides, the CDR3 is TGCAGCGTTGTTGTTGGGGACAATCAGCCCCAGCATTTT. Translating it yields CSVVVGDNQPQHF.

This clonotype was observed a handful of times. The V call is TRBV5-1, the J call TRBJ1-3; TRBD1 agrees at 7 bases. Unmatched junction bases numbered 4, after V lost 5 bases and J lost 2 bases. This CDR3 has 14 amino acids. Per the germline V gene, CDR1 is SGHRS and CDR2 is YFSETQ. The CDR3, as DNA: TGCGCCAGCAGACCTGGGACAGCTGGAAACACCATATATTTT. As protein: CASRPGTAGNTIYF.

This clonotype was detected many times. The chain uses TRBV7-9 and TRBJ2-2; D remains ambiguous. V lost 4 bases to trimming and J lost 0 bases, with 3 bases between them. From germline, CDR1 is SEHNR and CDR2 FQNEAQ (reference sequence). The CDR3 length is 13 residues. CDR3 region: CASSSANTGELFF. In nucleotides, the CDR3 is TGTGCCAGCAGCTCAGCGAACACCGGGGAGCTGTTTTTT.

This clonotype was seen a handful of times. This rearrangement joins TRBV20-1 to TRBJ2-3, with TRBD2 matching 9 bases. Trimming removed 5 bases from V and 4 bases from J; junction bases left unmatched: 4. Looked up from germline, CDR1 is DFQATT and CDR2 is SNEGSKA (reference sequence). CDR3 length: 13 residues. CDR3 sequence (DNA): TGCAGTGCTTTAGCGGGAGTTGCAGATACGCAGTATTTT. It yields the protein CSALAGVADTQYF.

This clonotype came up a few times. The CDR3 nucleotides are TGTGCCAGCAGAGGGACGGTCAATATGCATTTT. Encoded protein: CASRGTVNMHF. The V gene is TRBV2, the J gene TRBJ1-5; a weak D match, TRBD1 (5 bases). Germline V gene sequence: CDR1 SNHLY, CDR2 FYNNEI. This CDR3 is 11 amino acids long. V shed 6 bases and J shed 15 bases, with 15 bases lying between them.

This clonotype was recorded at least ten times. The chain carries TRBV29-1 and TRBJ2-7; D remains unclear. The CDR3 is made up of 13 amino acids. Germline V gene data show CDR1 as SQVTM and CDR2 as ANQGSEA. V was shortened by 4 bases and J by 3 bases, with 13 bases between the two germline ends. The CDR3 sequence: CSVVGQVYYEQYF. Here the CDR3 DNA reads TGCAGCGTTGTTGGCCAGGTATACTACGAGCAGTACTTC.

The chain carries TRBV27 and TRBJ2-7, with D maybe TRBD1 (6 bases). The CDR3 spans 14 residues. The germline CDR1 and CDR2 sequences are MNHEY and SMNVEV (reference sequence). V dropped 5 bases and J dropped 3 bases, with 14 bases sitting between them. In DNA, the CDR3 is TGTGCCAGCAGTCTCTCCAGGGGAAACTACGAGCAGTACTTC. Encoded protein: CASSLSRGNYEQYF.

The genes are TRBV3-1 and TRBJ1-4, with D perhaps TRBD1 (5 bases). The CDR3 is 15 amino acids. Germline V gives CDR1 LGHDT, CDR2 YNNKEL (reference sequence). The V gene lost 0 bases and the J gene lost 8 bases, with 13 bases spanning the gap. The chain's CDR3 is CASSQESRAGEKLFF. The CDR3, as DNA: TGTGCCAGCAGCCAAGAGAGCAGGGCGGGGGAAAAACTGTTTTTT.

This clonotype has just a few counts. The rearrangement joins TRBV10-3 to TRBJ2-1; D remains ambiguous. Trimming cost V 5 bases and J 5 bases, with 7 bases left between them. The CDR3 is 12 residues long. Germline CDR1 is ENHRY and CDR2 is SYGVKD. The CDR3 loop is CAISFGNNEQFF. DNA of the CDR3: TGTGCCATCAGTTTTGGGAACAATGAGCAGTTCTTC.

To note about this clonotype: A much larger clone sits a single nucleotide away, making a read error possible. The CDR3 region is CATSQVVTGDEQYF. CDR3 nucleotides: TGTGCCACCAGCCAAGTGGTGACAGGGGACGAGCAGTACTTC. The V and J genes are TRBV3-1 and TRBJ2-7; 8 bases match TRBD1. This CDR3 contains 14 residues. Germline V lookup: CDR1 LGHDT, CDR2 YNNKEL (reference sequence).

This clonotype was counted at least ten times. The chain joins TRBV6-5 to TRBJ2-5; 7 bases agree with TRBD2. Germline V CDR1 and CDR2: MNHEY, SVGAGI. CDR3 length equals 16 residues. Losses at the gene ends were 2 bases for V and 0 bases for J; bases not matched to a gene: 6. CDR3 region: CASSYPSGDDQETQYF. As DNA, the CDR3 is TGTGCCAGCAGTTACCCGAGCGGGGACGACCAAGAGACCCAGTACTTC.

The chain carries TRBV6-5 and TRBJ2-2, with D uncertain. The V end lost 0 bases, the J end lost 6 bases, and 17 bases lay between the germline ends. CDR3 length equals 17 residues. The V gene's germline CDR1 is MNHEY and CDR2 SVGAGI. CDR3 sequence reads: CASSYSVYFMDPGELFF. Written as DNA, the CDR3 is TGTGCCAGCAGTTACTCGGTGTACTTTATGGATCCCGGGGAGCTGTTTTTT.

V gene TRBV3-1 combines with J gene TRBJ1-6; 8 bases are shared with TRBD1. CDR1 LGHDT and CDR2 YNNKEL come from the germline V gene (reference sequence). V shed 2 bases and J 10 bases; nucleotides not matched to a gene: 10. The CDR3 sequence is 16 residues long. As DNA, the CDR3 is TGTGCCAGCAGCCAAACCCAACAGGGGGGAGGGTCACCCCTCCACTTT. Amino acid sequence: CASSQTQQGGGSPLHF.

The chain uses TRBV6-5 and TRBJ2-5; weak D call: TRBD1 (5 bases). The germline V gene encodes CDR1 MNHEY and CDR2 SVGAGI. The CDR3 length is 16 residues. The V gene lost 2 bases and the J gene lost 3 bases, with 16 bases spanning the gap. In nucleotides, the CDR3 is TGTGCCAGCAGTTACGTGGCAGGGAACTTTAAAGAGACCCAGTACTTC. This encodes CASSYVAGNFKETQYF.

This clonotype came up many times. The chain joins TRBV10-3 to TRBJ2-5; D gene ambiguous. The germline V gene has CDR1 ENHRY and CDR2 SYGVKD. The CDR3 runs 13 residues. V was cut by 4 bases and J by 1 base, with 7 bases left in between. This CDR3 is CAISVGIQETQYF. The CDR3 DNA sequence: TGTGCCATCAGTGTGGGGATCCAAGAGACCCAGTACTTC.

This clonotype has more than one count but fewer than ten. The V gene is TRBV12-3 or TRBV12-4, the J gene TRBJ1-2; weak D call: TRBD1 (5 bases). The CDR3 totals 13 residues. V was pared by 3 bases and J by 6 bases, with 11 bases between. CDR3 sequence reads: CASSLDRGNGYTF. Here the CDR3 DNA reads TGTGCCAGCAGTTTGGATCGGGGGAATGGCTACACCTTC.

In this sample, this clonotype turned up a few times. V gene TRBV20-1 combines with J gene TRBJ1-2; D call uncertain. V was clipped by 5 bases and J by 5 bases, with 12 bases between them. This CDR3 is built from 12 residues. The germline gives CDR1 DFQATT, CDR2 SNEGSKA (reference sequence). The CDR3 loop is CSARAPDYGYTF. The CDR3 DNA reads as TGCAGTGCTCGGGCGCCAGATTATGGCTACACCTTC.

The rearrangement uses TRBV21-1 and TRBJ1-2. TRBV21-1 is noted as a pseudogene. CDR3 size: 15 residues. CDR3 region: CASSPMDQRGNGYTF. CDR3 sequence (DNA): TGTGCCAGCAGCCCGATGGACCAGAGAGGAAATGGCTACACCTTC.